The 17 T cell receptor beta chains listed next were all sequenced from one sample in a study of Graves' ophthalmopathy and Graves' hyperthyroidism. Investigators amplified TCR beta CDR3 regions from RNA transcripts. The authors performed first-round RT-PCR with HTBI primers and then a second-round multiplex PCR. TCRdb reanalysed the multiplex PCR reads using MiXCR and keeps one entry per CDR3 protein. The sample holds some 390,000 distinct CDR3 sequences, approximately 16% seen once. The sequencing input was peripheral blood. Every receptor here comes from a woman under 30 with Graves' ophthalmopathy.

Ten or more counts support this clonotype. The rearrangement joins TRBV20-1 to TRBJ1-5; 8 positions match TRBD1. V dropped 5 bases and J dropped 6; count of bases not matched to a gene: 6. The CDR3 runs to 13 residues. Germline values: CDR1 DFQATT, CDR2 SNEGSKA (reference sequence). The CDR3 here is CSADTGGTQPQHF. In DNA form, the CDR3 reads TGCAGTGCTGATACAGGGGGGACTCAGCCCCAGCATTTT.

This clonotype appeared many times. The J gene is TRBJ1-6, the V gene TRBV4-3; unclear D gene. From germline, CDR1 is LGHNA and CDR2 YSLEER. V lost 1 base and J 4 bases, leaving 8 bases between the germline ends. CDR3 length: 15 residues. The CDR3 loop reads CASSQVLGYNSPLHF. DNA for the CDR3: TGCGCCAGCAGCCAAGTTTTGGGGTATAATTCACCCCTCCACTTT.

The chain combines TRBV5-1 with TRBJ2-7, with 12 bases matching TRBD2. V lost 4 bases, J lost 6 bases, and 11 bases stayed unmatched. CDR1 is SGHRS and CDR2 is YFSETQ in the germline V gene. The CDR3 runs 16 residues. As DNA, the CDR3 is TGCGCCAGCAGCATTCTAGCGGGAGGGGGGCGCGGCGAGCAGTACTTC. Translation: CASSILAGGGRGEQYF.

Many counts were recorded for this clonotype. The chain couples TRBV15 to TRBJ1-3; no reliable D call. Deletions cut 0 bases from V and 0 bases from J, with 9 bases between. Germline V lookup: CDR1 LNHNV, CDR2 YYDKDF (reference sequence). This CDR3 spans 16 amino acids. CDR3 sequence reads: CATSRETWSSGNTIYF. The CDR3 DNA sequence: TGTGCCACCAGCAGAGAAACGTGGAGCTCTGGAAACACCATATATTTT.

Ten or more counts support this clonotype. This sequence joins TRBV10-3 and TRBJ1-1, with D possibly matching TRBD1 (5 bases). This CDR3 contains 16 residues. Germline CDR1 reads ENHRY; CDR2 reads SYGVKD. Trimming removed 11 bases from V and 0 bases from J, with 22 bases in between. The CDR3 DNA is TGTGCCGTCCGGGACCGTCTCACTGTAATGAACACTGAAGCTTTCTTT. The encoded protein is CAVRDRLTVMNTEAFF.

There are many counts of this clonotype. The chain links TRBV6-5 to TRBJ2-7, with D tentatively TRBD1 or TRBD2 (6 bases each). This CDR3 contains 15 residues. From germline, CDR1 is MNHEY and CDR2 SVGAGI. V was clipped by 0 bases and J by 5 bases, with 14 bases between them. CDR3 sequence: CASSYSRWGADEQYF. The CDR3 DNA is TGTGCCAGCAGTTACTCGAGGTGGGGGGCAGACGAGCAGTACTTC.

The sample holds many counts of this clonotype. This chain's CDR3 is CASSLGANNSPLHF. The CDR3, as DNA: TGTGCCAGTAGCCTAGGGGCTAATAATTCACCCCTCCACTTT. This chain links TRBV19 with TRBJ1-6, with D maybe TRBD1 (5 bases). The germline V gene encodes CDR1 LNHDA and CDR2 SQIVND (reference sequence). Trimming cost V 6 bases and J 5 bases, with 11 bases left between them. This CDR3 comprises 14 residues. Looking up the rest from reference TRBV19 and TRBJ1-6 gives the full variable domain: DGGITQSPKYLFRKEGQNVTLSCEQNLNHDAMYWYRQDPGQGLRLIYYSQIVNDFQKGDIAEGYSVSREKKESFPLTVTSAQKNPTAFYLCASSLGANNSPLHFGNGTRLTVT.

At least ten counts were recorded for this clonotype. The chain uses TRBV12-3 or TRBV12-4 and TRBJ2-7; a possible D gene is TRBD2 (6 bases). The CDR3 length is 13 residues. Trimming removed 5 bases at V and 6 bases at J, with 14 bases between. DNA for the CDR3: TGTGCCAGCAGTCCACTATGGGACTTCGAGCAGTACTTC. It encodes CASSPLWDFEQYF.

Ten or more counts support this clonotype. The rearrangement uses TRBV19 and TRBJ2-7, with 12 bases lining up with TRBD2. Germline V lookup: CDR1 LNHDA, CDR2 SQIVND (reference sequence). Germline trimming cut 6 bases from V and 2 bases from J; bases unmatched to any gene: 2. This CDR3 has 14 residues. The CDR3 nucleotides read TGTGCCAGTAGCACTAGCGGGAGGACCTACGAGCAGTACTTC. This sequence encodes CASSTSGRTYEQYF.

This clonotype turned up a few times. The V call is TRBV12-3 or TRBV12-4, the J call TRBJ2-2; D possibly corresponds to TRBD2 (6 bases). This CDR3 spans 19 amino acids. Trimming cost V 4 bases and J 1 base, with 22 bases left between them. In nucleotides, the CDR3 is TGTGCCAGCAGTTCGTCGGGAGATTGGCTCCAAAAGAACACCGGGGAGCTGTTTTTT. Residues: CASSSSGDWLQKNTGELFF.

The chain combines TRBV4-2 with TRBJ2-5; the D is unclear. The J call may not be correct, given that the DNA end is closer to TRBJ2-1. Germline V CDR1 and CDR2: LGHNA, YNFKEQ. This CDR3 has 14 residues. This chain's CDR3 is CASSQGSSYNEQFF. CDR3 sequence (DNA): TGTGCCAGCAGCCAAGGAAGCTCCTACAATGAGCAGTTCTTC.

In its sample, this clonotype was seen many times. The V and J genes are TRBV15 and TRBJ1-6; TRBD1 aligns across 8 bases. Germline V CDR1 and CDR2: LNHNV, YYDKDF (reference sequence). There are 14 residues in the CDR3. V gave up 5 bases and J gave up 9 bases; unmatched junction bases: 6. The chain's CDR3 is CATSHGQGGSPLHF. The CDR3 coding sequence is TGTGCCACCAGCCACGGACAGGGTGGTTCACCCCTCCACTTT.

The rearrangement joins TRBV12-3 or TRBV12-4 to TRBJ2-7; tentative D call: TRBD2 (7 bases). This CDR3 region has 13 residues. V lost 1 base and J 6 bases, leaving 10 bases between the germline ends. CDR3 protein: CASSLGRGREQYF. CDR3 sequence (DNA): TGTGCCAGCAGTTTAGGGCGGGGGCGCGAGCAGTACTTC.

This clonotype was found many times. The genes are TRBV27 and TRBJ1-2; unclear D gene. The ends were cut back, 0 bases at V and 3 bases at J, with 11 bases in the middle. Germline assignment: CDR1 MNHEY and CDR2 SMNVEV (reference sequence). CDR3 length equals 15 residues. For the CDR3, the DNA is TGTGCCAGCAGTTTATCCACGGACGGTGACTATGGCTACACCTTC. It codes for CASSLSTDGDYGYTF.

This clonotype was counted a few times. The chain has TRBV4-2 and TRBJ1-2; the D gene is possibly TRBD1 (5 bases). The V gene lost 0 bases and the J gene lost 3 bases, with 8 bases spanning the gap. Germline V gives CDR1 LGHNA, CDR2 YNFKEQ. The CDR3 loop spans 14 amino acids. CDR3 residues: CASSQEDTYYGYTF. The CDR3 nucleotides are TGTGCCAGCAGCCAAGAGGACACGTACTATGGCTACACCTTC.

The table lists this clonotype with many counts. This sequence joins TRBV20-1 and TRBJ1-2, with 8 bases that match TRBD1. Looked up from germline, CDR1 is DFQATT and CDR2 is SNEGSKA (reference sequence). V lost 6 bases and J lost 4; bases outside the gene matches: 7. CDR3 length: 13 amino acids. CDR3 in amino acids: CSAETGASYGYTF. DNA for the CDR3: TGCAGTGCCGAGACAGGGGCCAGCTATGGCTACACCTTC.

In this sample, this clonotype turned up many times. V gene TRBV29-1 combines with J gene TRBJ2-2; possible D gene TRBD2, 6 bases. This CDR3 region has 13 residues. The germline V gene has CDR1 SQVTM and CDR2 ANQGSEA. V shed 4 bases and J shed 7 bases, with 13 bases lying between them. The CDR3: CSVVELALGELFF. Written as DNA, the CDR3 is TGCAGCGTTGTGGAGCTAGCGCTCGGGGAGCTGTTTTTT.